The clone carrying this T cell receptor beta chain was counted only a few times. Its ends do not fully match the called genes, so a read error is possible. The sample originates from a study of CD8+CD57+ T cells in acquired aplastic anemia. CDR3 and TCR beta VDJ profiling relied on a genomic DNA template. TCRdb re-called the reads through MiXCR, storing one row per CDR3 protein. The table has 200,000 to 250,000 distinct CDR3 sequences, roughly 35% seen once. The sequence came from a human donor in good health, serving as a control. Sequenced sample: sorted CD4+, CD8+, or CD8+CD57+ T cells (not recorded which) from PBMCs.

The CDR3 nucleotides read TGCAGTGCTGGACTAGCGGGAAGGAATGAGCAGTCCTTC. It is translated as CSAGLAGRNEQSF. V is TRBV20-1 and J is TRBJ2-1; 12 bases agree with TRBD2. CDR1 and CDR2 (germline): DFQATT, SNEGSKA (reference sequence). This CDR3 region has 13 residues.